This T cell receptor beta chain was obtained from a study of human T cells and chemical hapten exposure. The CDR3 has 17 residues. CDR1 is DFQATT, CDR2 SNEGSKA, per germline (reference sequence). With 0 bases removed from V and 1 base from J, the gap between germline ends came to 16 bases. Under the authors' procedure: From 23,224 to 690,600 TCRs were found per sample, with a median of about 96,000. Via MiXCR, TCRdb re-called the RACE reads, giving one row per CDR3 protein. These V and J calls rely on TCRdb rather than the paper's analysis. Of about 380,000 distinct CDR3 sequences in the sample, approximately 5.1% were seen once. Noted time point: pre-sensitization, week 0. This sample's treatment: therapeutic diphenylcyclopropenone sensitization with weekly scalp DPC. At patch-test visits, sampling came before the patch test. There are many counts of this clonotype.

J is TRBJ2-4 and V is TRBV20-1; D might be TRBD1 (6 bases). Sequences were derived from whole blood, sampled in connection with sensitization to the hapten diphenylcyclopropenone (DPC). The sequence came from a woman aged 45-60 years with alopecia areata. Some clones in this sample may be carry-over from other donors' samples. CDR3 loop: CSARDVQGLVAKNIQYF. CDR3 bases: TGCAGTGCTAGAGACGTACAGGGTTTAGTGGCCAAAAACATTCAGTACTTC.